One and the same sample provided the 2 T cell receptor beta chains below, sequenced in a study of CD8 T cells in ankylosing spondylitis. Findings and limits, study-wide: The study identified a TCR beta motif of under 10 highly homologous variants that appeared characteristic of ankylosing spondylitis blood.

TCRdb re-called the 5' RACE reads with MiXCR, one entry per CDR3 protein. This table holds 200,000 to 250,000 distinct CDR3 sequences, approximately 20% found once. Antigens of these TCRs are unknown. Sequencing input: blood, either unsorted or a sorted T cell fraction (not recorded which). These receptors all stem from a male donor with ankylosing spondylitis.

This clonotype was recorded a few times. The CDR3 region has the DNA TGTGCCAGCAGGCGTCCTAGCGAAGCAGATACGCAGTATTTT. Translation: CASRRPSEADTQYF. The genes are TRBV6-1 and TRBJ2-3; D perhaps matches TRBD2 (6 bases). CDR1 MNHNS and CDR2 SASEGT come from the germline V gene. V lost 6 bases to trimming and J lost 4 bases, with 14 bases between them. The CDR3 runs 14 residues.

This chain links TRBV6-1 with TRBJ1-1; 10 positions match TRBD1. In germline, CDR1 is MNHNS, CDR2 SASEGT. The CDR3 has 15 residues. V shed 4 bases and J 7 bases; nucleotides not matched to a gene: 9. The CDR3 region is CASSAIRQGADEAFF. The CDR3 DNA reads TGTGCCAGCAGTGCAATCCGACAGGGGGCCGATGAAGCTTTCTTT.